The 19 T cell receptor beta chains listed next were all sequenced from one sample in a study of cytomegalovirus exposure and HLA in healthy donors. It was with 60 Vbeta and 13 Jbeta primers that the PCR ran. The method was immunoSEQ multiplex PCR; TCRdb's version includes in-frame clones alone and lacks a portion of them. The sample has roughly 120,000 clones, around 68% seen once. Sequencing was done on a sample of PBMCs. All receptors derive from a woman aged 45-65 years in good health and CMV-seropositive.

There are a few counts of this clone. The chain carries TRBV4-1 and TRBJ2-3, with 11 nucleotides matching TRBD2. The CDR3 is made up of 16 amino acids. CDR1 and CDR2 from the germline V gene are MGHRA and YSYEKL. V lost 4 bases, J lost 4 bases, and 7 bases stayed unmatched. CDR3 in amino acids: CASSPPLAGVSDTQYF. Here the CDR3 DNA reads TGCGCCAGCAGCCCACCACTAGCGGGAGTCTCAGATACGCAGTATTTT.

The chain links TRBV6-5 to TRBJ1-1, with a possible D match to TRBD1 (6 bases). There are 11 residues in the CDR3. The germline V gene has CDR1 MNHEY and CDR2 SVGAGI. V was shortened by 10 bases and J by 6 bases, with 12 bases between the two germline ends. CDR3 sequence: CATGQRAEAFF. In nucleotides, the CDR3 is TGTGCCACCGGACAGAGGGCTGAAGCTTTCTTT.

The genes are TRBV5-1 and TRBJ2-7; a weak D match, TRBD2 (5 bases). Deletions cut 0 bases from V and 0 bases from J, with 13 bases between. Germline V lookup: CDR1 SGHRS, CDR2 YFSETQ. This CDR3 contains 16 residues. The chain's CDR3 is CASSLGGSVSSYEQYF. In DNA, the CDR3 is TGCGCCAGCAGCTTGGGTGGTAGCGTCAGCTCCTACGAGCAGTACTTC.

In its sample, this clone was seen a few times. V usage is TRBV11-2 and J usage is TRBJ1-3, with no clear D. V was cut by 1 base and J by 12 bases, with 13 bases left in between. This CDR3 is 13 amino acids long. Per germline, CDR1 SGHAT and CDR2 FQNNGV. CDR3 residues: CASSLVLAVDIYF. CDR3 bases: TGTGCCAGCAGCTTAGTTTTGGCCGTCGACATATATTTT.

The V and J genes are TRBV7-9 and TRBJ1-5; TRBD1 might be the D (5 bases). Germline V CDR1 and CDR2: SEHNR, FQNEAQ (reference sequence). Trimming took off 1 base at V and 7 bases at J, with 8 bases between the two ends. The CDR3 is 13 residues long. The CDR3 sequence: CASSLVQGQPQHF. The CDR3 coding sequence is TGTGCCAGCAGCTTAGTCCAGGGACAGCCCCAGCATTTT.

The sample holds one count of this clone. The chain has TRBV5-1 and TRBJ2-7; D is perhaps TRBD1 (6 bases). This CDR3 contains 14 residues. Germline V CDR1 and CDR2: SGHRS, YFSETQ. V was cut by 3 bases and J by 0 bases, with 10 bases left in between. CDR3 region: CASSSGTNSYEQYF. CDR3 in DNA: TGCGCCAGCAGCTCCGGGACAAACTCCTACGAGCAGTACTTC.

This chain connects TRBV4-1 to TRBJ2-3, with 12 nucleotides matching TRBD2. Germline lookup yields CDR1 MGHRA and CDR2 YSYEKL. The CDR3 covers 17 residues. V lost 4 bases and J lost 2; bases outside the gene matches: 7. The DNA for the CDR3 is TGCGCCAGCAGCCCCCTAGCGGGGGGGCCTTCCACAGATACGCAGTATTTT. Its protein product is CASSPLAGGPSTDTQYF.

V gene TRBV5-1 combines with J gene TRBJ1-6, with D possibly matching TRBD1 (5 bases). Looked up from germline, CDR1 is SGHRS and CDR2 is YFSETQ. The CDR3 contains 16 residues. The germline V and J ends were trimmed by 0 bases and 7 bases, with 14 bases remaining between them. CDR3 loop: CASSLVGQGTNSPLHF. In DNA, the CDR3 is TGCGCCAGCAGCTTGGTTGGACAAGGTACCAATTCACCCCTCCACTTT. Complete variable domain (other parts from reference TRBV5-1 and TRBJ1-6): KAGVTQTPRYLIKTRGQQVTLSCSPISGHRSVSWYQQTPGQGLQFLFEYFSETQRNKGNFPGRFSGRQFSNSRSEMNVSTLELGDSALYLCASSLVGQGTNSPLHFGNGTRLTVT.

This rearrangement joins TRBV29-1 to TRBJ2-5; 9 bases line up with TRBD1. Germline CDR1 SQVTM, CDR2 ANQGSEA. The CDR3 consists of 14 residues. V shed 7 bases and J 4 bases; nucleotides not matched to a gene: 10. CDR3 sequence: CSGETGGVRETQYF. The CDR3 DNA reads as TGCAGCGGCGAGACAGGGGGAGTAAGAGAGACCCAGTACTTC.

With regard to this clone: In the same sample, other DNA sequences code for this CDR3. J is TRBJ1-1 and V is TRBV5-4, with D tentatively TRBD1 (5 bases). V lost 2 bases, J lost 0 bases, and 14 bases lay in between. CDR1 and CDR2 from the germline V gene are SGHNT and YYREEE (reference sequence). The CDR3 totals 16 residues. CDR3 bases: TGTGCCAGCAGCTTACCCCAGGGAGGGGTGAACACTGAAGCTTTCTTT. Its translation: CASSLPQGGVNTEAFF. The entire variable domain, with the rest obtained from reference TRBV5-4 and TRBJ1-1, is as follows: ETGVTQSPTHLIKTRGQQVTLRCSSQSGHNTVSWYQQALGQGPQFIFQYYREEENGRGNFPPRFSGLQFPNYSSELNVNALELDDSALYLCASSLPQGGVNTEAFFGQGTRLTVV.

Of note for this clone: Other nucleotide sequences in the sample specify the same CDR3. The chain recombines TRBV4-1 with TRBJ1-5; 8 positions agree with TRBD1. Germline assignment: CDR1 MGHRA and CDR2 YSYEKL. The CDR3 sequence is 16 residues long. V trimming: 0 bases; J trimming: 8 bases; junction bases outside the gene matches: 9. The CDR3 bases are TGCGCCAGCAGCCAAGATCAGGGGGCGGTGAGAAAGCCCCAGCATTTT. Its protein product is CASSQDQGAVRKPQHF.

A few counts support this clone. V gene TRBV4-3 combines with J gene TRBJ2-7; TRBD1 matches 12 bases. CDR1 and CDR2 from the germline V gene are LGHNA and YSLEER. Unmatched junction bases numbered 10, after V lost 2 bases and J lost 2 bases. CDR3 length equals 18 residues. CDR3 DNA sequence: TGCGCCAGCAGCCAACAAGTCCAAGGGACAGGGGGCACCTACGAGCAGTACTTC. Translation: CASSQQVQGTGGTYEQYF.

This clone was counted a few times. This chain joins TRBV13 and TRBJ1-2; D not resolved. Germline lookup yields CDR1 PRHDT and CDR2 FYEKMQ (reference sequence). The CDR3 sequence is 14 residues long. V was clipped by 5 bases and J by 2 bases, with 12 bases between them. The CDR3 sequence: CASSGTQVNYGYTF. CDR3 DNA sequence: TGTGCCAGCAGCGGTACCCAGGTGAACTATGGCTACACCTTC.

Written as DNA, the CDR3 is TGTGCCAGTAGGGACACGAGCTCTGGGGCCAACGTCCTGACTTTC. It codes for CASRDTSSGANVLTF. The chain has TRBV19 and TRBJ2-6; D is possibly TRBD1 (5 bases). Trimming cost V 6 bases and J 0 bases, with 9 bases left between them. This CDR3 contains 15 residues. Germline assignment: CDR1 LNHDA and CDR2 SQIVND (reference sequence).

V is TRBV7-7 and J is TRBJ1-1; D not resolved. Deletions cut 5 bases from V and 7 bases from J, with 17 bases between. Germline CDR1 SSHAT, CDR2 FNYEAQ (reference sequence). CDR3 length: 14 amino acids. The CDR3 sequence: CASSPRFGDREAFF. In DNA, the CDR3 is TGTGCCAGCAGCCCTAGGTTCGGGGATCGTGAAGCTTTCTTT.

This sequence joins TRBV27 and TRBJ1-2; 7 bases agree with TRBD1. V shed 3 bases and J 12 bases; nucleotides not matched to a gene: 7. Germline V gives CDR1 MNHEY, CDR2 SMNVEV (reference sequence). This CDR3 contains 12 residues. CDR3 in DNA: TGTGCCAGCAGTTTTCAGGGGGGAGAGAACACCTTC. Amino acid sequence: CASSFQGGENTF.

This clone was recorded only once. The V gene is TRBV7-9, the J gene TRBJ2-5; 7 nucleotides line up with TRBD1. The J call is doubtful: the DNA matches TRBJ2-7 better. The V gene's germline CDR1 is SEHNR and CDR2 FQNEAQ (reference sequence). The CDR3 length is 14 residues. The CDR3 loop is CASSLGQVGDEQYF. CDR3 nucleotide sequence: TGTGCCAGCAGCCTAGGACAGGTGGGGGACGAGCAGTACTTC.

CDR3 nucleotide sequence: TGTGCCAGCTCACCACCTATCCCGACAGGGTTAACCTACGAGCAGTACTTC. This translates into CASSPPIPTGLTYEQYF. The rearrangement links TRBV18 to TRBJ2-7; 7 positions agree with TRBD1. This CDR3 has 17 residues. J lost 2 bases, V lost 0 bases, and 10 bases had no gene match. Germline V gives CDR1 KGHSH, CDR2 LQKENI.

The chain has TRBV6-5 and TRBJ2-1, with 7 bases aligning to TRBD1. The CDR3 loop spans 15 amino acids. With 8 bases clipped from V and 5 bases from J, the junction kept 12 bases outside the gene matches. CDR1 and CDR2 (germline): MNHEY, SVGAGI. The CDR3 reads CASCRSRDRHNEQFF. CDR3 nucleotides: TGTGCCAGCTGCAGGTCCCGGGACAGACACAATGAGCAGTTCTTC.